Following are 23 T cell receptor beta chains from one sample sequenced in a study of CD8 T cells in Susac syndrome. Random hexamers served to reverse transcribe roughly 0.5 to 1 ug RNA. Using its own MiXCR run on the immunoSEQ multiplex PCR reads, TCRdb lists one record per CDR3 protein. The sample contains some 150,000 distinct CDR3 sequences, around 94% of which appear only once. The material sequenced was CD4+ T cells from PBMCs. The receptors were sampled from a human donor in good health.

V and J are TRBV2 and TRBJ1-1; 8 bases map to TRBD1. The germline V gene encodes CDR1 SNHLY and CDR2 FYNNEI. This CDR3 spans 14 amino acids. The ends lost 6 bases at V and 1 base at J; junction bases unmatched: 4. The CDR3: CASRSGQANTEAFF. The CDR3 DNA reads TGTGCCAGCAGGTCGGGACAGGCGAACACTGAAGCTTTCTTT.

This CDR3 is CASSQYQGPGANVLTF. DNA of the CDR3: TGTGCCAGCAGCCAATACCAGGGGCCTGGGGCCAACGTCCTGACTTTC. V usage is TRBV14 and J usage is TRBJ2-6; D perhaps matches TRBD1 (6 bases). Trimming removed 2 bases from V and 2 bases from J, with 10 bases in between. CDR3 length: 16 amino acids. The germline V gene has CDR1 SGHDN and CDR2 FVKESK.

This rearrangement joins TRBV5-1 to TRBJ1-2, with 10 bases matching TRBD1. The length of the CDR3 is 16 residues. Trimming cost V 4 bases and J 0 bases; bases outside gene matches: 6. Germline-derived CDR1 and CDR2 are SGHRS and YFSETQ. The CDR3 here is CASSPGQGTANYGYTF. In DNA, the CDR3 is TGCGCCAGCAGCCCGGGACAGGGGACAGCTAACTATGGCTACACCTTC.

The genes are TRBV19 and TRBJ1-1; D possibly corresponds to TRBD1 (5 bases). V lost 3 bases, J lost 5 bases, and 13 bases lay in between. The CDR3 contains 14 residues. The germline CDR1 and CDR2 sequences are LNHDA and SQIVND (reference sequence). DNA of the CDR3: TGTGCCAGTAGTATCCAGGGAAGGCGGACTGAAGCTTTCTTT. Translated: CASSIQGRRTEAFF.

V is TRBV12-3 or TRBV12-4 and J is TRBJ1-6, with TRBD1 identical over 11 bases. V dropped 6 bases and J dropped 10; count of bases not matched to a gene: 8. There are 15 residues in the CDR3. The CDR3 bases are TGTGCCAGCAGAGAGACCGGGACAGGGGGATCACCCCTCCACTTT. Its translation is CASRETGTGGSPLHF.

This clonotype was seen just once. The chain uses TRBV15 and TRBJ1-1; unclear D gene. CDR3 length equals 12 residues. Per the germline V gene, CDR1 is LNHNV and CDR2 is YYDKDF (reference sequence). V lost 4 bases and J lost 3, with 6 bases in between. CDR3: CATSKRDTEAFF. The CDR3 DNA follows: TGTGCCACCAGCAAACGGGACACTGAAGCTTTCTTT.

The rearrangement links TRBV5-4 to TRBJ1-5, with 10 bases that match TRBD1. The CDR3 consists of 15 residues. Germline V lookup: CDR1 SGHNT, CDR2 YYREEE (reference sequence). V lost 4 bases, J lost 5 bases, and 6 bases stayed unmatched. CDR3 residues: CASSDRDRGDQPQHF. CDR3 sequence (DNA): TGTGCCAGCAGCGATAGGGACAGGGGAGATCAGCCCCAGCATTTT. The full variable domain, in which reference TRBV5-4 and TRBJ1-5 provide the parts outside the CDR3, is ETGVTQSPTHLIKTRGQQVTLRCSSQSGHNTVSWYQQALGQGPQFIFQYYREEENGRGNFPPRFSGLQFPNYSSELNVNALELDDSALYLCASSDRDRGDQPQHFGDGTRLSIL.

The gene calls are TRBV24-1 and TRBJ2-7, with a possible D match to TRBD1 (6 bases). The CDR3 totals 15 residues. The V gene's germline CDR1 is KGHDR and CDR2 SFDVKD. The germline V and J ends were trimmed by 4 bases and 4 bases, with 16 bases remaining between them. DNA for the CDR3: TGTGCCACCAGTGACCCACGACAGGAAATTTACGAGCAGTACTTC. Protein sequence: CATSDPRQEIYEQYF.

The chain is built from TRBV6-1 and TRBJ2-7; 7 bases match TRBD1. CDR3 length equals 15 residues. With V trimmed by 2 bases and J by 3 bases, 7 bases remained unmatched. The germline CDR1 and CDR2 sequences are MNHNS and SASEGT. CDR3 sequence (DNA): TGTGCCAGCAGTGAATGGCAGGGGGTACGCTACGAGCAGTACTTC. It translates to CASSEWQGVRYEQYF.

CDR3 nucleotides: TGCGCCAGCAGCATAGGGACTTCAGCTCGAAGCACAGATACGCAGTATTTT. Translating it yields CASSIGTSARSTDTQYF. J is TRBJ2-3 and V is TRBV5-1, with a weak D call TRBD2 (6 bases). This CDR3 contains 17 residues. V was pared by 4 bases and J by 0 bases, with 18 bases between. Germline CDR1 reads SGHRS; CDR2 reads YFSETQ.

CDR3 DNA: TGTGCCAGCAGTGAAACCCGGACTGGGCTAGCCAAAAACATTCAGTACTTC. The encoded protein is CASSETRTGLAKNIQYF. The rearrangement links TRBV6-1 to TRBJ2-4; D perhaps matches TRBD2 (5 bases). Trimming took off 2 bases at V and 0 bases at J, with 14 bases between the two ends. Germline V gene sequence: CDR1 MNHNS, CDR2 SASEGT. The CDR3 has 17 residues.

V usage is TRBV5-6 and J usage is TRBJ2-5, with 8 bases fitting TRBD1. Per the germline V gene, CDR1 is SGHDT and CDR2 is YYEEEE. After removal of 2 bases from V and 3 bases from J, the junction contained 3 bases not matched to a gene. CDR3 length: 14 residues. The CDR3 DNA sequence: TGTGCCAGCAGCTTACAGGGGGTCGAAGAGACCCAGTACTTC. Residues: CASSLQGVEETQYF.

This sequence joins TRBV29-1 and TRBJ2-7; 7 nucleotides line up with TRBD1. This CDR3 region has 13 residues. Per the germline V gene, CDR1 is SQVTM and CDR2 is ANQGSEA. The trim removed 7 bases at V and 5 bases at J, leaving 11 bases unmatched. The CDR3, as DNA: TGCAGCGCTCTACAGGGGACGAAGGACGAGCAGTACTTC. Residues: CSALQGTKDEQYF.

This clonotype has a single count. This chain links TRBV20-1 with TRBJ2-7; tentative D call: TRBD2 (6 bases). With 0 bases removed from V and 1 base from J, the gap between germline ends came to 16 bases. CDR1 is DFQATT and CDR2 is SNEGSKA in the germline V gene (reference sequence). The CDR3 consists of 16 residues. CDR3 amino acids: CSAREGGGAGSYEQYF. DNA of the CDR3: TGCAGTGCTAGAGAGGGCGGAGGGGCCGGATCCTACGAGCAGTACTTC.

V and J are TRBV29-1 and TRBJ1-4, with D possibly matching TRBD1 (5 bases). Germline V gene sequence: CDR1 SQVTM, CDR2 ANQGSEA. V lost 2 bases and J 6 bases, leaving 16 bases between the germline ends. CDR3 size: 15 residues. The CDR3 protein is CSVEIRARGDEKLFF. CDR3 DNA: TGCAGCGTTGAAATCAGGGCCCGTGGAGATGAAAAACTGTTTTTT. Based on the CDR3 plus reference TRBV29-1 and TRBJ1-4, the full variable domain is SAVISQKPSRDICQRGTSLTIQCQVDSQVTMMFWYRQQPGQSLTLIATANQGSEATYESGFVIDKFPISRPNLTFSTLTVSNMSPEDSSIYLCSVEIRARGDEKLFFGSGTQLSVL.

The rearrangement joins TRBV27 to TRBJ1-1; 7 bases are shared with TRBD1. Germline-derived CDR1 and CDR2 are MNHEY and SMNVEV (reference sequence). The CDR3 totals 15 residues. J gave up 0 bases and V 6 bases, and 7 bases lay outside the gene matches. DNA for the CDR3: TGTGCCAGCAGCCCACCGGGACAGATGAACACTGAAGCTTTCTTT. Amino acid sequence: CASSPPGQMNTEAFF.

Only one count was recorded for this clonotype. The gene calls are TRBV30 and TRBJ2-3, with 8 positions matching TRBD2. Unmatched junction bases numbered 10, after V lost 3 bases and J lost 2 bases. Germline values: CDR1 GTSNPN, CDR2 SVGIG (reference sequence). This CDR3 is built from 16 residues. For the CDR3, the DNA is TGTGCCTGGAGCCGGGGGGGGCAGGTCCCCACAGATACGCAGTATTTT. Amino acid sequence: CAWSRGGQVPTDTQYF.

The chain recombines TRBV3-1 with TRBJ1-5; D perhaps matches TRBD1 (5 bases). Germline-derived CDR1 and CDR2 are LGHDT and YNNKEL (reference sequence). This CDR3 spans 14 amino acids. With 1 base removed from V and 3 bases from J, the gap between germline ends came to 7 bases. The CDR3 protein is CASSQAGSNQPQHF. In nucleotides, the CDR3 is TGTGCCAGCAGCCAAGCAGGGTCCAATCAGCCCCAGCATTTT.

The chain joins TRBV4-2 to TRBJ2-2; unclear D gene. The CDR3 spans 17 residues. Trimming shortened V by 0 bases and J by 4 bases, and 15 bases separated the two germline ends. Germline CDR1 and CDR2: LGHNA and YNFKEQ. In DNA form, the CDR3 reads TGTGCCAGCAGCCAAGATGTAGGAAGCGACGGCACCGGGGAGCTGTTTTTT. It specifies CASSQDVGSDGTGELFF.

J is TRBJ2-3 and V is TRBV6-5; TRBD2 agrees at 8 bases. This CDR3 is 12 amino acids long. V trimming: 6 bases; J trimming: 10 bases; junction bases outside the gene matches: 6. Germline V gene lookup returns CDR1 MNHEY and CDR2 SVGAGI. CDR3 in DNA: TGTGCCAGCAGGACTGGGACTAGTCCGCAGTATTTT. Protein product: CASRTGTSPQYF.

This chain joins TRBV30 and TRBJ2-6; D is ambiguous. Germline CDR1 GTSNPN, CDR2 SVGIG (reference sequence). V was cut by 3 bases and J by 3 bases, with 3 bases left in between. This CDR3 contains 12 residues. This chain's CDR3 is CAWSGGANVLTF. DNA of the CDR3: TGTGCCTGGAGCGGTGGGGCCAACGTCCTGACTTTC.

The chain recombines TRBV7-9 with TRBJ2-1; D gene ambiguous. The CDR3 is made up of 14 amino acids. From germline, CDR1 is SEHNR and CDR2 FQNEAQ (reference sequence). The V and J ends lost 6 bases and 0 bases respectively, with 9 bases between them. For the CDR3, the DNA is TGTGCCAGCAGTGACACTCGCTCCTACAATGAGCAGTTCTTC. Its translation: CASSDTRSYNEQFF.

The chain joins TRBV2 to TRBJ1-1; perhaps TRBD1 as D (5 bases). The CDR3 has 13 residues. CDR1 is SNHLY, CDR2 FYNNEI, per germline. V lost 3 bases to trimming and J lost 5 bases, with 10 bases between them. The CDR3 loop is CASSDDSATEAFF. The CDR3, as DNA: TGTGCCAGCAGTGACGACAGCGCAACTGAAGCTTTCTTT.